These 23 T cell receptor beta chains came from one sample sequenced in a study of T cell responses to AZD1222 COVID-19 vaccine. Sequenced by immunoSEQ multiplex PCR; TCRdb stores in-frame clones only, minus some. The sample contains tens of thousands of clones, 91% of which appear only once. The sample consisted of peripheral blood, taken on day 0 of MenACWY control vaccination. The receptors originated from an adult in good health.

The chain joins TRBV7-9 to TRBJ1-1; 10 bases align to TRBD1. V trimming: 5 bases; J trimming: 1 base; junction bases outside the gene matches: 7. Germline V lookup: CDR1 SEHNR, CDR2 FQNEAQ (reference sequence). The CDR3 sequence is 16 residues long. CDR3 residues: CASSQDRGQGNTEAFF. The CDR3 DNA is TGTGCCAGCAGCCAAGACAGGGGGCAAGGGAACACTGAAGCTTTCTTT.

The genes are TRBV5-1 and TRBJ1-5, with no clear D. V lost 0 bases and J lost 6, with 7 bases in between. Germline CDR1 is SGHRS and CDR2 is YFSETQ. This CDR3 has 13 residues. The DNA of the CDR3 is TGCGCCAGCAGCTTGGGCCCCTCTCAGCCCCAGCATTTT. This sequence encodes CASSLGPSQPQHF.

This clone has only one observation. The chain uses TRBV3-1 (or the pseudogene TRBV3-2) and TRBJ1-4, with a possible D match to TRBD1 (5 bases). The CDR3 is 13 residues long. With 4 bases removed from V and 8 bases from J, the gap between germline ends came to 11 bases. Germline values: CDR1 LGHDT, CDR2 YNNKEL (reference sequence). The CDR3 region is CASSLGAAEKLFF. The CDR3 DNA is TGTGCCAGCAGCCTAGGGGCGGCAGAAAAACTGTTTTTT.

The chain employs TRBV11-2 and TRBJ2-1; TRBD1 agrees at 7 bases. The CDR3 contains 15 residues. Germline-derived CDR1 and CDR2 are SGHAT and FQNNGV. V was clipped by 5 bases and J by 2 bases; unmatched bases: 6. In nucleotides, the CDR3 is TGTGCCAGCAGCCAAGACAGGGCGGCCTACAATGAGCAGTTCTTC. Its translation is CASSQDRAAYNEQFF. Looking up the rest from reference TRBV11-2 and TRBJ2-1 gives the full variable domain: EAGVAQSPRYKIIEKRQSVAFWCNPISGHATLYWYQQILGQGPKLLIQFQNNGVVDDSQLPKDRFSAERLKGVDSTLKIQPAKLEDSAVYLCASSQDRAAYNEQFFGPGTRLTVL.

The gene calls are TRBV27 and TRBJ1-2, with D possibly TRBD1 on 5 matching bases. The CDR3 runs to 16 residues. Germline assignment: CDR1 MNHEY and CDR2 SMNVEV (reference sequence). V was trimmed by 0 bases and J by 8 bases, leaving 19 bases between them. CDR3 nucleotide sequence: TGTGCCAGCAGTTTATCGAGGGCCCCAGGGACGGGGGGCTACACCTTC. Translation gives CASSLSRAPGTGGYTF.

The chain uses TRBV6-1 and TRBJ2-5; D unclear. Germline V gene lookup returns CDR1 MNHNS and CDR2 SASEGT. V lost 2 bases and J 2 bases, leaving 12 bases between the germline ends. The CDR3 has 15 amino acids. The CDR3 DNA is TGTGCCAGCAGTGAACGAACGGTTGGACAAGAGACCCAGTACTTC. It yields the protein CASSERTVGQETQYF.

This rearrangement joins TRBV21-1 to TRBJ2-3; the D call in the table, TRBD1, was not verified against the DNA. TRBV21-1 is a pseudogene. This CDR3 is 23 amino acids long. CDR3 in DNA: TGTGCCAGCAGCACACTGAAGAATTGGGCTAGAGTGGTTCAGGGCACGGGCACAGATACGCAGTATTTT. Translated, it gives CASSTLKNWARVVQGTGTDTQYF.

The V and J genes are TRBV7-8 and TRBJ1-1; D unresolved. Germline V gene sequence: CDR1 SGHVS, CDR2 FQNEAQ. The CDR3 loop spans 14 amino acids. Trimming left V 6 bases short and J 4 bases short, with 15 bases between. CDR3 amino acids: CASRPAAGGTEAFF. The CDR3 region has the DNA TGTGCCAGCAGGCCAGCGGCGGGAGGCACTGAAGCTTTCTTT.

The V call is TRBV19, the J call TRBJ2-5; TRBD1 matches at 9 bases. This CDR3 comprises 15 residues. Germline CDR1 is LNHDA and CDR2 is SQIVND (reference sequence). J was trimmed by 5 bases and V by 8 bases; bases with no gene match: 12. The CDR3 here is CASGGGQGILETQYF. CDR3 DNA sequence: TGTGCCAGTGGAGGGGGACAGGGAATTCTGGAGACCCAGTACTTC.

This CDR3 reads CASKLEGGPNTEAFF. The CDR3 nucleotides read TGTGCCAGCAAATTGGAGGGGGGCCCGAACACTGAAGCTTTCTTT. The J gene is TRBJ1-1, the V gene TRBV28; possibly TRBD1 for D (6 bases). This CDR3 region has 15 residues. Germline CDR1 MDHEN, CDR2 SYDVKM. Between the trimmed V and J ends, which lost 7 bases and 1 base, there was a span of 16 bases.

The genes are TRBV21-1 and TRBJ1-1; TRBD1 is the table's D call, not checked against the DNA. TRBV21-1 is a recognized pseudogene. The CDR3 is 14 amino acids. The CDR3 DNA follows: TGTGCCAGCAGCAGAGTGGGGGCAGACACTGAAGCTTTCTTT. Translating gives CASSRVGADTEAFF.

This CDR3 reads CASSQNARSYEQYF. CDR3 sequence (DNA): TGCGCCAGCAGCCAAAACGCCCGCTCCTACGAGCAGTACTTC. The chain uses TRBV4-3 and TRBJ2-7; D uncertain. Trimming removed 2 bases from V and 0 bases from J, with 8 bases in between. Germline V CDR1 and CDR2: LGHNA, YSLEER. The CDR3 is 14 amino acids.

The genes are TRBV6-5 and TRBJ2-7, with 8 bases aligning to TRBD2. CDR3 length: 15 residues. J gave up 0 bases and V 2 bases, and 3 bases lay outside the gene matches. CDR1 and CDR2 from the germline V gene are MNHEY and SVGAGI. The CDR3 DNA follows: TGTGCCAGCAGTTACGGCGGGGGGCTCTCCTACGAGCAGTACTTC. Translation: CASSYGGGLSYEQYF.

The chain links TRBV6-6 to TRBJ1-2; D remains ambiguous. The germline CDR1 and CDR2 sequences are MNHNY and SVGAGI (reference sequence). This CDR3 region has 16 residues. The V and J ends lost 4 bases and 2 bases respectively, with 17 bases between them. CDR3 sequence (DNA): TGTGCCAGCAGTTCCCCGGACCTAAGAGCCAACTATGGCTACACCTTC. Translating it yields CASSSPDLRANYGYTF.

This clone was picked up a small number of times. This chain uses TRBV5-1 with TRBJ2-2; TRBD1 is a possible D gene (5 bases). The CDR3 is made up of 15 amino acids. V was clipped by 4 bases and J by 6 bases, with 16 bases between them. Germline V gene data show CDR1 as SGHRS and CDR2 as YFSETQ. CDR3 loop: CASSGGSGNAGELFF. CDR3 sequence (DNA): TGCGCCAGCAGCGGCGGTTCAGGGAATGCCGGGGAGCTGTTTTTT.

The chain couples TRBV28 to TRBJ1-4; TRBD1 matches at 9 bases. CDR3 length equals 17 residues. Germline V gives CDR1 MDHEN, CDR2 SYDVKM. V was clipped by 3 bases and J by 0 bases; unmatched bases: 5. CDR3 coding DNA: TGTGCCAGCAGTTTCTTCACAGGGGGCACAACTAATGAAAAACTGTTTTTT. Amino acid sequence: CASSFFTGGTTNEKLFF. The full variable domain, in which reference TRBV28 and TRBJ1-4 provide the parts outside the CDR3, is DVKVTQSSRYLVKRTGEKVFLECVQDMDHENMFWYRQDPGLGLRLIYFSYDVKMKEKGDIPEGYSVSREKKERFSLILESASTNQTSMYLCASSFFTGGTTNEKLFFGSGTQLSVL.

The chain recombines TRBV27 with TRBJ1-5; TRBD1 matches at 7 bases. V lost 8 bases to trimming and J lost 1 base; unmatched junction nucleotides: 20. CDR1 is MNHEY and CDR2 is SMNVEV in the germline V gene (reference sequence). This CDR3 spans 19 amino acids. CDR3 in DNA: TGTGCCAGCCTTTTTGTCCGGGACAGTATATTGTTGAGCAATCAGCCCCAGCATTTT. It is translated as CASLFVRDSILLSNQPQHF.

This chain links TRBV25-1 with TRBJ2-2, with 8 bases aligning to TRBD1. The ends lost 1 base at V and 0 bases at J; junction bases unmatched: 7. CDR1 and CDR2 from the germline V gene are MGHDK and SYGVNS. The CDR3 sequence is 18 residues long. The CDR3 spells CASSELGRGQANTGELFF. CDR3 DNA sequence: TGTGCCAGCAGTGAATTGGGAAGGGGACAGGCGAACACCGGGGAGCTGTTTTTT.

The V call is TRBV28, the J call TRBJ2-5; 8 bases map to TRBD1. Germline CDR1 reads MDHEN; CDR2 reads SYDVKM. J was trimmed by 2 bases and V by 5 bases; bases with no gene match: 4. There are 14 residues in the CDR3. The CDR3 coding sequence is TGTGCCAGCAGTCCCGGGACAGGACAAGAGACCCAGTACTTC. Its protein is CASSPGTGQETQYF.

The rearrangement uses TRBV28 and TRBJ1-1; no firm D call. V shed 2 bases and J shed 1 base, with 8 bases lying between them. This CDR3 contains 14 residues. Germline values: CDR1 MDHEN, CDR2 SYDVKM. The CDR3 is CASSLIGTNTEAFF. The CDR3 DNA follows: TGTGCCAGCAGTTTAATTGGCACGAACACTGAAGCTTTCTTT.

The chain couples TRBV6-4 to TRBJ2-3; 9 nucleotides agree with TRBD2. Germline V gene data show CDR1 as MRHNA and CDR2 as SNTAGT. The CDR3 sequence is 14 residues long. Germline trimming cut 8 bases from V and 10 bases from J; bases unmatched to any gene: 13. CDR3 coding DNA: TGTGCCAGCGGGCCAGCGGGAGGTCCGTTTCCGCAGTATTTT. Its protein product is CASGPAGGPFPQYF.

This rearrangement joins TRBV18 to TRBJ2-7; no firm D call. From germline, CDR1 is KGHSH and CDR2 LQKENI. The CDR3 is 13 amino acids. V was cut by 3 bases and J by 6 bases, with 12 bases left in between. The CDR3 reads CASSPGPASEQYF. Written as DNA, the CDR3 is TGTGCCAGCTCACCTGGGCCCGCATCCGAGCAGTACTTC.

The chain links TRBV6-5 to TRBJ2-2, with 11 bases aligning to TRBD1. The V and J ends lost 6 bases and 3 bases, in that order; junction bases with no gene match: 3. The germline V gene has CDR1 MNHEY and CDR2 SVGAGI. The CDR3 spans 15 residues. The CDR3 sequence: CASRGDRGDTGELFF. Written as DNA, the CDR3 is TGTGCCAGCAGAGGGGACAGGGGGGACACCGGGGAGCTGTTTTTT.